This T cell receptor beta chain was identified during a study of CD8 T cells in ankylosing spondylitis. This clonotype was seen at least ten times. Antigen: not known. In TCRdb, the 5' RACE reads were re-called with MiXCR into one record per CDR3 protein. Of approximately 550,000 distinct CDR3 sequences listed, about an eighth are singletons. The study's findings and limits: Blood of patients with ankylosing spondylitis appeared to be characterized by a TCR beta motif of seven or eight highly homologous variants.

Sequencing input: blood, either unsorted or a sorted T cell fraction (not recorded which). The receptor was derived from a male donor with ankylosing spondylitis.

This chain's CDR3 is CASSRTGTGNTEAFF. In DNA form, the CDR3 reads TGTGCCAGCAGTCGAACCGGGACAGGGAACACTGAAGCTTTCTTT. The chain recombines TRBV6-2 or TRBV6-3 with TRBJ1-1; 8 nucleotides match TRBD1. This CDR3 has 15 residues. The ends lost 5 bases at V and 1 base at J; junction bases unmatched: 6. In germline, CDR1 is MNHEY, CDR2 SVGEGT.